Sequencing of this T cell receptor beta chain was carried out in a study of T cells in Graves' hyperthyroidism and ophthalmopathy. Points from the study as a whole: Ophthalmopathy was model-predicted a median approximately 6.4 months pre-onset. Researchers found most expanded thyroid clonotypes above 0.001 in blood as well.

Stability of Graves' hyperthyroidism was defined as absent ophthalmopathy progression within 18 months. Patients were excluded for uncontrolled infection, other autoimmune disease, pregnancy or lactation. TCR beta CDR3 regions were amplified from RNA transcripts. With the HTBI primer set, the TCR CDR3 went through a first round of RT-PCR. One entry per CDR3 protein, called by TCRdb with MiXCR from the multiplex PCR reads. The data show 500,000 to 750,000 distinct CDR3 sequences, about half seen once. CDR1 is LGHDT and CDR2 is YNNKEL in the germline V gene (reference sequence). The CDR3 loop spans 14 amino acids. Notes on this clonotype: Its antigen is unknown. A read error may account for a junction end that differs from germline.

Sequenced: peripheral blood or thyroid tissue (not recorded which). The receptor was isolated from a woman between 18 and 30 years old with Graves' hyperthyroidism. The chain links TRBV3-1 to TRBJ1-4; D perhaps matches TRBD2 (5 bases). The end of the DNA aligns better with TRBJ2-2, so the J call may be wrong. In nucleotides, the CDR3 is TGTGCCAGCAGGCAAGGACTTAACACCGGGGAGCTGTTTTTT. Its translation: CASRQGLNTGELFF.